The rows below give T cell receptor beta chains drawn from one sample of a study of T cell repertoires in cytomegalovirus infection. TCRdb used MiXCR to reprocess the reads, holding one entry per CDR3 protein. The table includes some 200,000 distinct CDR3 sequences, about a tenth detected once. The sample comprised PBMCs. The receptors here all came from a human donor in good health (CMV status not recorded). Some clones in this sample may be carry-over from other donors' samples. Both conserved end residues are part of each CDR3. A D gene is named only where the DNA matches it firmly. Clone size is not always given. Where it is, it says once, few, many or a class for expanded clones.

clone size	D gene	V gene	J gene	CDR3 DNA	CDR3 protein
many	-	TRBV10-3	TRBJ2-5	TGTGCCACGGGAGAGGGACAGATAATGCAAGAGACCCAGTACTTC	CATGEGQIMQETQYF
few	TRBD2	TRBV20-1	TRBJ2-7	TGCAGTGCTAGACTCCCTCAAGTAACCGGGACTAGCGTTACCTACGAGCAGTACTTC	CSARLPQVTGTSVTYEQYF
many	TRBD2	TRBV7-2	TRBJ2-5	TGTGCCAGCAGCTTGCGGGAGACCTTCGGGGGGACCCAGTACTTC	CASSLRETFGGTQYF
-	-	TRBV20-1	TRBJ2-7	TGCAGTGCTGTCCGACAGAGCTCCTACGAGCAGTACTTC	CSAVRQSSYEQYF
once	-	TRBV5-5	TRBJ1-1	TGTGCCAGCAGCTTGACCCTCGACTGTCTTTACACTGAAGCTTTCTTT	CASSLTLDCLYTEAFF
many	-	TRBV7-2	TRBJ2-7	TGTGCCAGCAGCGTAACAGGGAACTACGAGCAGTACTTC	CASSVTGNYEQYF
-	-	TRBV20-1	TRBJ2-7	TGCAGTGCTAGAGGGGCCCGGGACTCTCCCTACGAGCAGTACTTC	CSARGARDSPYEQYF
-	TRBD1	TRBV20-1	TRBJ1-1	TGCAGTGCTAGGGGTTCGACAGGGGCGAACACTGAAGCTTTCTTT	CSARGSTGANTEAFF
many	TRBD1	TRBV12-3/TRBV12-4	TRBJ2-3	TGTGCCAGCAGTACCGGGACAGGTCAAAGCACAGATACGCAGTATTTT	CASSTGTGQSTDTQYF
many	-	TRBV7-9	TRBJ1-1	TGTGCCAGCAGCTTCACAGAAAGCCCTGAAGCTTTCTTT	CASSFTESPEAFF
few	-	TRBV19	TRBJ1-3	TGTGCCAGTACCCTACTTCAACGGAGCACCTCTGGAAACACCATATATTTT	CASTLLQRSTSGNTIYF
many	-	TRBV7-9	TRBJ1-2	TGTGCCAGCAGCTTAACAGACTATGGCTACACCTTC	CASSLTDYGYTF
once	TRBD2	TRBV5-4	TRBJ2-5	TGTGCCAGCAGCTCTCCCGGGACTAGCGGAAACCAAGAGACCCAGTACTTC	CASSSPGTSGNQETQYF
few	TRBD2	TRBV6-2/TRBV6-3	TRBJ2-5	TGTGCCAGCAGTTACAGCACGGGGACTAGCCAAGAGACCCAGTACTTC	CASSYSTGTSQETQYF
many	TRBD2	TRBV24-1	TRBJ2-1	TGTGCCACCAGTGATCCGGGACTAGCGGGAGGACATTACAATGAGCAGTTCTTC	CATSDPGLAGGHYNEQFF
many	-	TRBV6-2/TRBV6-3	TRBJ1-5	TGTGCCAGCAGTTACGCGGGCGGTGGCAATCAGCCCCAGCATTTT	CASSYAGGGNQPQHF
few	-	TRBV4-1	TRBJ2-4	TGCGCCAGCAGCCATAAGAGTATTCAGTACTTC	CASSHKSIQYF
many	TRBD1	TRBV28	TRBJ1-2	TGTGCCAGCAACACCGGGGAGGACAGGGGGCTTTATGGCTACACCTTC	CASNTGEDRGLYGYTF
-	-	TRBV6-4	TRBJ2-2	TGTGCCAGCAGGACGACTCGAAACACCGGGGAGCTGTTTTTT	CASRTTRNTGELFF
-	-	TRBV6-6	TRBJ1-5	TGTGCCAGCAGTTATGAGGGGGGCAATCAGCCCCAGCATTTT	CASSYEGGNQPQHF
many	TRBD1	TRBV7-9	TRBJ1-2	TGTGCCAGCAGCTTAGACGGGGGACAGGCCTTGCCCTATGGCTACACCTTC	CASSLDGGQALPYGYTF
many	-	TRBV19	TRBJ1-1	TGTGCCAGTAGTCTGTCGGGGACAAGGATGAACACTGAAGCTTTCTTT	CASSLSGTRMNTEAFF
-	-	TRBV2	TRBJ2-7	TGTGCCACCGGCACCCATGCCCACGAGCAGTACTTC	CATGTHAHEQYF
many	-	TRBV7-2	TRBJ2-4	TGTGCCAGCAGCCAACGTACGCTAGCCAAAAACATTCAGTACTTC	CASSQRTLAKNIQYF
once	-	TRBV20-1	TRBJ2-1	TGCAGTGCTAGGTTTGTCAGAGTAGAGCAGTTCTTC	CSARFVRVEQFF
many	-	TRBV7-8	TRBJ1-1	TGTGCCAGCAGCTTGACTGGGGAAAAAACTGAAGCTTTCTTT	CASSLTGEKTEAFF
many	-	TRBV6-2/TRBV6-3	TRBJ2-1	TGTGCCAGCAGTCAGACGGGGGCGCTCCCGCGGGGTGAGCAGTTCTTC	CASSQTGALPRGEQFF
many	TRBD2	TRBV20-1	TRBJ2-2	TGCAGTGCTCCCGGGGAAGCGGGAGTGAACACCGGGGAGCTGTTTTTT	CSAPGEAGVNTGELFF
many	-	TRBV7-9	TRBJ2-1	TGTGCCAGCAGTCCCCCGGCGAGCGGGCCTACATACAATGAGCAGTTCTTC	CASSPPASGPTYNEQFF
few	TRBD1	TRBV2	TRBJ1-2	TGTGCCAGCAAACAGGGACAGTCTAACTATGGCTACACCTTC	CASKQGQSNYGYTF
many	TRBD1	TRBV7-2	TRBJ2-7	TGTGCCAGCAGCTTAGTCTCGGCAGGGGGCTACGAGCAGTACTTC	CASSLVSAGGYEQYF
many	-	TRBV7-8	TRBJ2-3	TGTGCCAGCAGCTTAGTACAGTCTAGCACAGATACGCAGTATTTT	CASSLVQSSTDTQYF
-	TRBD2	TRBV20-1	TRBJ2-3	TGCAGTGCTATGGGGACTAGCGTCGGAGATACGCAGTATTTT	CSAMGTSVGDTQYF
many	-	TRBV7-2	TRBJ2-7	TGTGCCAGCAGCCAATCGGACAGAAACTACGAGCAGTACTTC	CASSQSDRNYEQYF
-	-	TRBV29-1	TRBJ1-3	TGCAGCGTAGAATTCCCGACAGTCACCTCTGGAAACACCATATGTTTT	CSVEFPTVTSGNTICF
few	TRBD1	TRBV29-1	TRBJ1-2	TGCAGCGTTGTATCTGGACAGGGGGCGAGGTTTGGCTACACCTTC	CSVVSGQGARFGYTF
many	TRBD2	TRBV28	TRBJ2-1	TGTGCCAGCAGTCCCCTCAGCGGGGGGGCTCTCAATGAGCAGTTCTTC	CASSPLSGGALNEQFF
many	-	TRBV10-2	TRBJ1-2	TGCGCCAGCAGTGACCTTAGAACCGCTAACTATGGCTACACCTTC	CASSDLRTANYGYTF
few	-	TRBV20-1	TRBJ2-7	TGCAGTGCTAGAGCAGGGGCCTACGAGCAGTACTTC	CSARAGAYEQYF
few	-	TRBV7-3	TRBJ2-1	TGTGCCAGCAGCTTAACTAGCACCATGGCCGATGAGCAGTTCTTC	CASSLTSTMADEQFF
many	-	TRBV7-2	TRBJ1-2	TGTGCCAGCAGCCGACAGAACGCCTATGGCTACACCTTC	CASSRQNAYGYTF
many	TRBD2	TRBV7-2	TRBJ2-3	TGTGCCAGCAGCAGAAGGGCTAGCGGGAGTCTCGCAGATACGCAGTATTTT	CASSRRASGSLADTQYF
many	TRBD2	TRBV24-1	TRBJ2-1	TGTGCCACCAGCCGGACTAGCGGAAACAATGAGCAGTTCTTC	CATSRTSGNNEQFF
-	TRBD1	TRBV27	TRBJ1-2	TGTGCCAGCAGTTTATCCACCGGGACAGGGTTTTATGGCTACACCTTC	CASSLSTGTGFYGYTF
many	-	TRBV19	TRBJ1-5	TGTGCCAGTAGTAACCGGATGCGGCCCCAGCATTTT	CASSNRMRPQHF
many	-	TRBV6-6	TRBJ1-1	TGTGCCAGCGGAAAGACGGTTTTTGAAGCTTTCTTT	CASGKTVFEAFF
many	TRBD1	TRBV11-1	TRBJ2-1	TGTGCCAGCAGCCGAACGACAGGGAGAGCTCTAGGTGAGCAGTTCTTC	CASSRTTGRALGEQFF
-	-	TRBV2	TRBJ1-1	TGTGCCAGCAGTCAACTCCGGGGTTTTAACACTGAAGCTTTCTTT	CASSQLRGFNTEAFF
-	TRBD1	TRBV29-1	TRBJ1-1	TGCAGCGTTGGGTCAGGGGGCAGGACTGAAGCTTTCTTT	CSVGSGGRTEAFF
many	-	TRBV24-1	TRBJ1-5	TGTGCCACCAGTGAGGGCGATCTAAATCAGCCCCAGCATTTT	CATSEGDLNQPQHF
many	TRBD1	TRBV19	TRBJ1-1	TGTGCCAGTAGTCCAAGACAGGGTTGGTTGAACACTGAAGCTTTCTTT	CASSPRQGWLNTEAFF
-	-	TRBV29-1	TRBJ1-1	TGCAGCGTTGAAGGCCCGACGGATAGCACTGAAGCTTTCTTT	CSVEGPTDSTEAFF
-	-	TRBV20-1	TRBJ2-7	TGCAGTGCTAGAGATCGGCGTGTGGGGGGGCCCTACGAGCAGTACTTC	CSARDRRVGGPYEQYF
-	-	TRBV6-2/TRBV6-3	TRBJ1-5	TGTGCCAGCACCGGGTTGGTAGGGGTATCGGGCAATCAGCCCCAGCATTTT	CASTGLVGVSGNQPQHF
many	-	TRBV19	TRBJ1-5	TGTGCCAGTAGTATAAAAGGGGACAGCAATCAGCCCCAGCATTTT	CASSIKGDSNQPQHF